Shown below are 23 T cell receptor beta chains from a single sample sequenced in a study of glioma-infiltrating T cells after dendritic cell vaccination. Libraries were prepared by immunoSEQ multiplex PCR; TCRdb keeps only in-frame clonotypes and omits some of them. The sample holds roughly 85,000 clones; around 85% are singletons and the top ten take over 6.5%. Time point specified: after dendritic cell vaccination, including at tumor progression/relapse. The material was blood, obtained after dendritic cell vaccination. These receptors were taken from a human donor with glioblastoma.

This sequence joins TRBV29-1 and TRBJ2-7; a possible D gene is TRBD1 (6 bases). Deletions cut 3 bases from V and 1 base from J, with 16 bases between. The CDR3 is made up of 15 amino acids. The V gene's germline CDR1 is SQVTM and CDR2 ANQGSEA. CDR3 bases: TGCAGCGTTGAGACAATGGATGGACAGTCCTACGAGCAGTACTTC. Protein product: CSVETMDGQSYEQYF.

The chain employs TRBV5-1 and TRBJ2-7; 11 nucleotides line up with TRBD2. V lost 4 bases, J lost 2 bases, and 8 bases stayed unmatched. In germline, CDR1 is SGHRS, CDR2 YFSETQ. The CDR3 sequence is 16 residues long. The CDR3 sequence: CASSRTLAGGAYEQYF. In nucleotides, the CDR3 is TGCGCCAGCAGCAGGACTTTAGCGGGAGGGGCCTACGAGCAGTACTTC. Full variable domain (remainder filled in from reference TRBV5-1 and TRBJ2-7): KAGVTQTPRYLIKTRGQQVTLSCSPISGHRSVSWYQQTPGQGLQFLFEYFSETQRNKGNFPGRFSGRQFSNSRSEMNVSTLELGDSALYLCASSRTLAGGAYEQYFGPGTRLTVT.

The genes are TRBV7-2 and TRBJ2-3; no clear D. V was trimmed by 7 bases and J by 5 bases, leaving 7 bases between them. The CDR3 length is 11 residues. Germline lookup yields CDR1 SGHTA and CDR2 FQGNSA. This chain's CDR3 is CASIYGDTQYF. CDR3 DNA: TGTGCCAGCATCTATGGAGATACGCAGTATTTT. Using reference TRBV7-2 and TRBJ2-3 for the parts outside the CDR3, the full variable domain is GAGVSQSPSNKVTEKGKDVELRCDPISGHTALYWYRQSLGQGLEFLIYFQGNSAPDKSGLPSDRFSAERTGGSVSTLTIQRTQQEDSAVYLCASIYGDTQYFGPGTRLTVL.

This clone appeared a single time. The chain recombines TRBV20-1 with TRBJ2-7; D gene unclear. Germline V gene sequence: CDR1 DFQATT, CDR2 SNEGSKA (reference sequence). CDR3 length: 10 amino acids. Trimming took 5 bases from V and 6 from J, leaving 8 bases between them. The CDR3 sequence: CSAGPPEQYF. The CDR3 DNA sequence: TGCAGTGCTGGCCCCCCCGAGCAGTACTTC.

The rearrangement links TRBV5-1 to TRBJ2-2, with 11 positions matching TRBD1. The germline gives CDR1 SGHRS, CDR2 YFSETQ. V gave up 4 bases and J gave up 6 bases; unmatched junction bases: 8. This CDR3 region has 16 residues. CDR3 protein: CASSPPGQGAAGELFF. CDR3 nucleotides: TGCGCCAGCAGCCCCCCCGGACAGGGGGCCGCCGGGGAGCTGTTTTTT.

The chain couples TRBV7-2 to TRBJ2-7; 10 bases line up with TRBD1. The germline V gene has CDR1 SGHTA and CDR2 FQGNSA. The CDR3 totals 16 residues. J was trimmed by 4 bases and V by 3 bases; bases with no gene match: 9. CDR3 in DNA: TGTGCCAGCAGCTTCGGGCGACAGGGGGCCCTATACGAGCAGTACTTC. Translating it yields CASSFGRQGALYEQYF.

The J gene is TRBJ2-1, the V gene TRBV4-3, with TRBD1 matching over 7 bases. The trim removed 1 base at V and 15 bases at J, leaving 9 bases unmatched. This CDR3 spans 13 amino acids. Per the germline V gene, CDR1 is LGHNA and CDR2 is YSLEER. CDR3 sequence: CASSQAAGGFLFF. The CDR3, as DNA: TGCGCCAGCAGCCAAGCCGCAGGGGGATTCCTGTTCTTC.

V is TRBV5-4 and J is TRBJ1-1, with 10 bases fitting TRBD1. CDR3 length equals 16 residues. With V trimmed by 2 bases and J by 0 bases, 4 bases remained unmatched. Germline V lookup: CDR1 SGHNT, CDR2 YYREEE (reference sequence). The CDR3 loop reads CASSLVDRGVNTEAFF. CDR3 coding DNA: TGTGCCAGCAGCTTAGTGGACAGGGGGGTGAACACTGAAGCTTTCTTT.

J is TRBJ2-6 and V is TRBV18; D may be TRBD1 (5 bases). Germline V lookup: CDR1 KGHSH, CDR2 LQKENI. There are 18 residues in the CDR3. V was cut by 3 bases and J by 0 bases, with 15 bases left in between. The CDR3 spells CASSPRTDSFSGANVLTF. CDR3 nucleotide sequence: TGTGCCAGCTCACCTCGGACCGACAGCTTCTCTGGGGCCAACGTCCTGACTTTC.

Written as DNA, the CDR3 is TGTGCCAGCAGTCGGGACAGGGGACGGAACACTGAAGCTTTCTTT. Translation gives CASSRDRGRNTEAFF. This rearrangement joins TRBV6-5 to TRBJ1-1; the match to TRBD1 covers 10 bases. The V segment lost 5 bases and the J segment 1 base; nucleotides outside the gene matches: 4. This CDR3 comprises 15 residues. The V gene's germline CDR1 is MNHEY and CDR2 SVGAGI.

The V gene is TRBV29-1, the J gene TRBJ2-7; 10 nucleotides line up with TRBD2. CDR1 is SQVTM and CDR2 is ANQGSEA in the germline V gene. The CDR3 is 17 amino acids. Trimming at V came to 1 base and at J to 0 bases, leaving 9 bases not matched to a gene. The CDR3 here is CSVEGPAGGGSSYEQYF. The CDR3 DNA reads TGCAGCGTTGAAGGTCCAGCGGGAGGGGGAAGCTCCTACGAGCAGTACTTC.

The chain joins TRBV7-9 to TRBJ1-2; TRBD1 is a possible D gene (5 bases). This CDR3 has 12 amino acids. CDR1 and CDR2 from the germline V gene are SEHNR and FQNEAQ (reference sequence). The V and J ends lost 4 bases and 6 bases respectively, with 9 bases between them. The CDR3 reads CASSSQGNGYTF. The DNA for the CDR3 is TGTGCCAGCAGCTCCCAGGGAAATGGCTACACCTTC.

This clone was detected only a few times. The rearrangement links TRBV5-6 to TRBJ2-5; 7 nucleotides agree with TRBD1. TRBJ2-7 matches the DNA end more closely, so the J call is doubtful. The germline gives CDR1 SGHDT, CDR2 YYEEEE. CDR3 length equals 15 residues. CDR3 in DNA: TGTGCCACCACCCTAACAACTACACAGGGGAACGAGCAGTACTTC. Amino acids: CATTLTTTQGNEQYF.

The rearrangement joins TRBV7-9 to TRBJ1-1, with D possibly TRBD1 on 5 matching bases. This CDR3 contains 15 residues. V was trimmed by 4 bases and J by 2 bases, leaving 14 bases between them. Germline V lookup: CDR1 SEHNR, CDR2 FQNEAQ (reference sequence). CDR3 sequence: CASSWGGGGNTEAFF. The CDR3 DNA sequence: TGTGCCAGCAGCTGGGGGGGTGGGGGAAACACTGAAGCTTTCTTT.

V usage is TRBV19 and J usage is TRBJ1-5, with D perhaps matching TRBD1 (6 bases). From germline, CDR1 is LNHDA and CDR2 SQIVND (reference sequence). Trimming removed 5 bases at V and 6 bases at J, with 11 bases between. The CDR3 length is 13 residues. In DNA, the CDR3 is TGTGCCAGTAGTTCAACAGGGTTTCAGCCCCAGCATTTT. Amino acids: CASSSTGFQPQHF.

This clone was seen just once. The CDR3 spells CASSRGLAGDVYEQYF. In DNA, the CDR3 is TGTGCCAGCAGCCGAGGACTAGCGGGAGATGTTTACGAGCAGTACTTC. This rearrangement joins TRBV7-8 to TRBJ2-7; 13 nucleotides match TRBD2. The CDR3 runs to 16 residues. CDR1 is SGHVS and CDR2 is FQNEAQ in the germline V gene. With 5 bases clipped from V and 4 bases from J, the junction kept 8 bases outside the gene matches.

This clone has more than one count but fewer than ten. The chain joins TRBV27 to TRBJ2-1; TRBD2 is a possible D gene (5 bases). Germline CDR1 reads MNHEY; CDR2 reads SMNVEV (reference sequence). This CDR3 is built from 11 residues. The V end lost 6 bases, the J end lost 8 bases, and 8 bases lay between the germline ends. For the CDR3, the DNA is TGTGCCAGCAGATTGAGGGATGAGCAGTTCTTC. It specifies CASRLRDEQFF.

The V call is TRBV27, the J call TRBJ2-3; 13 bases map to TRBD2. The CDR3 totals 20 residues. Germline V CDR1 and CDR2: MNHEY, SMNVEV (reference sequence). V lost 2 bases and J lost 2; bases outside the gene matches: 13. CDR3 nucleotides: TGTGCCAGCAGTTTAACCGTGTCGCCCGGACTAGCGGGAGTCACAGATACGCAGTATTTT. This codes for CASSLTVSPGLAGVTDTQYF.

The chain links TRBV19 to TRBJ2-5; 8 bases align to TRBD1. The J call may be incorrect, as the DNA end agrees better with TRBJ2-7. Per the germline V gene, CDR1 is LNHDA and CDR2 is SQIVND (reference sequence). The CDR3 loop spans 14 amino acids. The CDR3 loop is CASRKTGDAHEQYF. The CDR3 coding sequence is TGTGCCAGTAGGAAGACAGGGGACGCCCACGAGCAGTACTTC.

The CDR3 coding sequence is TGCGCCAGCAGCTTCCAGACTAGCGGGTTAAATGAGCAGTTCTTC. It translates to CASSFQTSGLNEQFF. V is TRBV5-1 and J is TRBJ2-1, with TRBD2 identical over 10 bases. This CDR3 has 15 amino acids. Germline loops: CDR1 SGHRS, CDR2 YFSETQ. Trimming cost V 2 bases and J 7 bases; bases outside gene matches: 6.

A note on this clone: The junction differs from germline at one of its ends, possibly a read error. The chain employs TRBV14 and TRBJ2-7; D uncertain. Per germline, CDR1 SGHDN and CDR2 FVKESK. The CDR3 spans 12 residues. CDR3 bases: TGTGCCAGCAGCGAAGACGCCTACGAGCAGTACTTC. Its protein product is CASSEDAYEQYF.

The chain carries TRBV30 and TRBJ1-1; unclear D gene. The V end was cut by 3 bases, the J end by 11 bases, with 13 bases between. Per the germline V gene, CDR1 is GTSNPN and CDR2 is SVGIG (reference sequence). This CDR3 has 11 amino acids. CDR3 bases: TGTGCCTGGAGCACTAGCACAAGGGCTTTCTTT. Translated: CAWSTSTRAFF.

V is TRBV29-1 and J is TRBJ1-1; possibly TRBD1 for D (6 bases). Trimming left V 7 bases short and J 4 bases short, with 16 bases between. CDR1 and CDR2 (germline): SQVTM, ANQGSEA. CDR3 length: 13 amino acids. CDR3 residues: CSAKQGGATEAFF. The CDR3 coding sequence is TGCAGCGCAAAACAGGGTGGGGCCACTGAAGCTTTCTTT.